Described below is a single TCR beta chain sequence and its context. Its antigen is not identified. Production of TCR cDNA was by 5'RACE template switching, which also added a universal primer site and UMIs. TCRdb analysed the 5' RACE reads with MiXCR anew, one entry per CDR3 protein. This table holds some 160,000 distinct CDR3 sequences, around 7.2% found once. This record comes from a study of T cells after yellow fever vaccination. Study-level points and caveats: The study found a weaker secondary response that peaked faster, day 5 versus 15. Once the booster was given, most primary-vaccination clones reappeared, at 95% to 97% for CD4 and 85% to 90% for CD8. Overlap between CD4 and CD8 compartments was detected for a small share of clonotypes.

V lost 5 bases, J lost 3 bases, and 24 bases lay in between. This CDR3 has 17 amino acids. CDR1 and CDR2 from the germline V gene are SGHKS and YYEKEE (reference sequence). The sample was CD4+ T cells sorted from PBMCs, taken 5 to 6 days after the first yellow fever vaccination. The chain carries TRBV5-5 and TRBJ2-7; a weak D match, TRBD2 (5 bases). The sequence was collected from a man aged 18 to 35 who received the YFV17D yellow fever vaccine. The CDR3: CASRLDGERTTNYEQYV. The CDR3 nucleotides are TGTGCCAGCAGACTGGACGGGGAACGGACCACCAACTACGAGCAGTACGTC.